This is a list of T cell receptor beta chains from one sample in a study of shared clonotypes between healthy human individuals. Sequencing used immunoSEQ multiplex PCR; TCRdb keeps in-frame clones, though not all of them. The sample comprises some 660,000 clones, around 73% of which are singletons, and around 2% rests with the top ten. The specimen was memory CD4+ T cells sorted from blood. These receptors originate from a woman aged 30 to 39 in good health. CDR3s include the opening cysteine and the closing phenylalanine or tryptophan. Fields, in order: V gene, CDR3 protein.

v_call: TRBV28; cdr3_aa: CASSPIGVVSGANVLTF
v_call: TRBV28; cdr3_aa: CASSLVGRLNTEAFF
v_call: TRBV28; cdr3_aa: CASSSFSGNQPQHF
v_call: TRBV2; cdr3_aa: CASSDVGTAVYEQYF
v_call: TRBV6-1; cdr3_aa: CASTDPRPSTDTQYF
v_call: TRBV10-1; cdr3_aa: CASSERGAYGYTF
v_call: TRBV4-2; cdr3_aa: CASSRPGTENTEAFF
v_call: TRBV2; cdr3_aa: CASSGQGNGADTQYF
v_call: TRBV21-1; cdr3_aa: CASSLRTDDEQYF
v_call: TRBV5-4; cdr3_aa: CASRPGGGESGNTIYF
v_call: TRBV30; cdr3_aa: CAWSDGTTNEKLFF
v_call: TRBV5-1; cdr3_aa: CASSFSSGGSSYEQYF
v_call: TRBV28; cdr3_aa: CASRLGSGGRLYGYTF
v_call: TRBV7-3; cdr3_aa: CASSLTGASYEQYF
v_call: TRBV28; cdr3_aa: CASSFPLGDYGYTF
v_call: TRBV7-2; cdr3_aa: CASSSPTQRSNNEQFF
v_call: TRBV10-2; cdr3_aa: CASSEYRGGTDTQYF
v_call: TRBV19; cdr3_aa: CASSFWTSGRARTGELFF
v_call: TRBV4-1; cdr3_aa: CASSHPTVAGGNEQFF
v_call: TRBV6-5; cdr3_aa: CASRSLAGGYEQYF